This TCR beta chain is drawn from a study of response to subunit inactivated influenza vaccine (dated by TCRdb to 2016 to 2019). In the study overall: The study used deep quantitative T cell receptor repertoire profiling to track responses to a trivalent subunit inactivated influenza vaccine.

Broader findings and caveats from the paper: It was suggested by the authors that each seasonal influenza vaccination may recruit only a limited number of new T cells.

Between the V and J ends, shortened by 6 bases and 6 bases respectively, the junction contains 17 bases. According to the germline V gene (reference sequence), CDR1 reads DFQATT and CDR2 reads SNEGSKA. The CDR3 runs 13 amino acids, cysteine and phenylalanine included. Only the CDR3 DNA stays, 39 bases, in frame from base 1. Preparation of the library involved RT-PCR. Sequencing relied on an Illumina HiSeq 2500. TCRdb trimmed the raw reads at Q25, called clones with MiXCR and kept productive beta chains. Rows with a matching CDR3 protein are joined into one entry that keeps the most common DNA and genes. This sample comprises about 570,000 distinct CDR3 sequences, about 11% of them detected only once. The top ten constitute about 10% of the sample. Many counts were recorded for this clonotype. The antigen it recognizes is unknown. Base quality data are lacking; no much larger clone is found one base away.

This same sample was also taken into another study, of T cells expressing NK-cell markers. Drawing on the second study: 5'RACE template switching, by which a universal primer site and unique molecular identifiers were added, was used to make TCR beta cDNA libraries. TCR beta-chain repertoires were profiled in sorted CD3+CD56+NKG2C+, CD3+CD56+NKG2C- and CD3+CD56-NKG2C+ T-cell subsets from fewer than 10 donors. Among the eight sequenced donors, only one was HCMV-seronegative, while the other seven were HCMV-seropositive. To restrict sorting to alphabetaTCR-expressing T cells, an anti-gammadeltaTCR antibody was added in several experiments. In 6 or 7 donors, the dominant CD3+CD56+NKG2C+ clonotypes ranked among the top 10 CD8+ clonotypes, making up roughly 1.0-8% of CD8+ T cells. Those dominant clonotypes were again the most abundant among CD3+CD56-NKG2C+ cells in a few donors, at about 28.3-65%. It remained unclear whether the expanded NKG2C-expressing T cell clones were specific for HCMV antigens. All eight donors whose samples were sequenced were randomly selected healthy volunteers, three of them men and five women. A commercial ELISA kit detecting HCMV-specific IgG in serum was used to determine HCMV serostatus. Ficoll density gradient centrifugation was used to isolate peripheral blood mononuclear cells from blood. For a handful of donors, unsorted PBMC were also used to sequence bulk peripheral blood T-cell repertoires. cDNA synthesis was primed from the TCR beta constant segment, followed by two successive PCR amplification steps. Sequencing of the libraries produced 2 x 150 bp reads on Illumina HiSeq 2000/2500, MiSeq or NextSeq. Reads were demultiplexed and grouped by UMI with MIGEC, and clonotypes were assembled and quantified with MiTCR. To exclude erroneous sequences, only TCR cDNA sequences supported by at least two reads were retained. The tcR package was used for downstream repertoire analysis, with clonotypes matched between fractions based on CDR3 nucleotide sequence plus V segment. VDJmatch was used to annotate antigen specificity against VDJdb, with one amino acid substitution in CDR3 permitted.

The sequence came from a man aged 45-65 years who received an inactivated influenza vaccine. Donor details come from another sample of the same person, matched by shared clones. The V gene is TRBV20-1 and the J gene is TRBJ2-5; matching of 7 bases hints at TRBD2 as the D gene. The specimen was PBMCs from blood, collected on the day of vaccination. The nucleotide sequence is TGCAGTGCGCCGGACAGCGGGGAACAGACCCAGTACTTC. This is translated as CSAPDSGEQTQYF.